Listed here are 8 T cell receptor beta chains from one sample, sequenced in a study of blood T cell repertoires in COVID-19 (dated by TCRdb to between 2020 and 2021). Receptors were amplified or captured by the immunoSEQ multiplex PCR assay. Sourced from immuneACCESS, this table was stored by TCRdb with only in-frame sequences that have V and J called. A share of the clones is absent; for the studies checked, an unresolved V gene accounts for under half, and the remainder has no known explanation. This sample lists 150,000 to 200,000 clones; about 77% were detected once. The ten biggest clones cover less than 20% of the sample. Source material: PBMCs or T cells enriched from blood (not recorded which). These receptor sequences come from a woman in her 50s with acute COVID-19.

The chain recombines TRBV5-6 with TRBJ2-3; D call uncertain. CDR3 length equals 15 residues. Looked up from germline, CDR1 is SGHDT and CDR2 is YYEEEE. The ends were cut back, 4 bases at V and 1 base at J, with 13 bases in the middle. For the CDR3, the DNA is TGTGCCAGCAGCCCGGCCCGGGTAGGCACAGATACGCAGTATTTT. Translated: CASSPARVGTDTQYF.

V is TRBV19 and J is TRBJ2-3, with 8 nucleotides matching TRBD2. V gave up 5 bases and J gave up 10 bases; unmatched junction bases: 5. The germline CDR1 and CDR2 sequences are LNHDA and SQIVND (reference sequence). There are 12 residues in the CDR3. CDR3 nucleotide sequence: TGTGCCAGTAGTTCACGGACTAGCCCGCAGTATTTT. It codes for CASSSRTSPQYF.

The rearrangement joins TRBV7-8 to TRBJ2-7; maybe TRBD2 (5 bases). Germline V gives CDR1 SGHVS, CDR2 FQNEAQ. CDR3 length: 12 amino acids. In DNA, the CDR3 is TGTGCCAGCAGCCTAGCATCGGGCGAGCAGTACGTC. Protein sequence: CASSLASGEQYV.

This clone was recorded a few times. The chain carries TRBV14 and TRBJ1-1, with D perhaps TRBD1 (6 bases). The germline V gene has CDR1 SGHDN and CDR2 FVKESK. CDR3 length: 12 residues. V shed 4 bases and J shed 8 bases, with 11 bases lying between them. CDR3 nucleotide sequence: TGTGCCAGCAGCCCCGGGACAACCGAAGCTTTCTTT. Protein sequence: CASSPGTTEAFF.

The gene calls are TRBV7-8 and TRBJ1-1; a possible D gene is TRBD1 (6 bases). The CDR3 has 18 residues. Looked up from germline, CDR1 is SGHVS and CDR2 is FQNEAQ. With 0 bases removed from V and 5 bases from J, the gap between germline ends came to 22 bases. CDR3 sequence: CASSLALLAGGGWTEAFF. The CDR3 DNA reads TGTGCCAGCAGCTTAGCCCTCTTGGCGGGGGGCGGATGGACTGAAGCTTTCTTT.

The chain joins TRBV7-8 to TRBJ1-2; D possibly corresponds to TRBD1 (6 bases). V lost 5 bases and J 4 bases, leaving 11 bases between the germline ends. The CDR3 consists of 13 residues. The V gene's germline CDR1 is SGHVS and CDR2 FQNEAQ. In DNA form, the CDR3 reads TGTGCCAGCAGCCTACAGGGCGTCTATGGCTACACCTTC. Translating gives CASSLQGVYGYTF.

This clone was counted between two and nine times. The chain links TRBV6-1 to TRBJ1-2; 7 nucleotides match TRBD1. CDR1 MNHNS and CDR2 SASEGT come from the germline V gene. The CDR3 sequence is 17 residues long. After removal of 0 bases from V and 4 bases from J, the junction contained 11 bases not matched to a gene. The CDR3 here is CASSEAGETGLGYGYTF. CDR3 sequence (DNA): TGTGCCAGCAGTGAAGCGGGGGAGACAGGGCTCGGCTATGGCTACACCTTC.

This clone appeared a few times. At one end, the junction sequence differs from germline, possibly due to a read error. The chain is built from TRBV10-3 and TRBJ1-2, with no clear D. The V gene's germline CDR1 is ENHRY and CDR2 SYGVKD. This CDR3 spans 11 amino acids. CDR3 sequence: CAIIQPGSRHF. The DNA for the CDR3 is TGTGCCATCATACAACCGGGATCCCGTCACTTC.